This T cell receptor (beta chain) was identified in a study of blood T cell repertoires in COVID-19. Study-level background: COVID-19 samples from acute and convalescent phases originated in the United States, Italy and Spain. PBMCs, B-cell-depleted T cells, or T cells were the source of the cDNA or gDNA that made up the material.

V trimming: 4 bases; J trimming: 0 bases; junction bases outside the gene matches: 7. CDR3 length equals 15 residues. CDR1 and CDR2 (germline): SQVTM, ANQGSEA. Authors' analysis steps: Estimation of nucleated cell counts was performed using reference gene primer amplification. Clones were sequenced by immunoSEQ multiplex PCR, and TCRdb holds only the in-frame ones, with some missing. Clone size and the V and J calls come from that table; the DNA yielded D and trimming. This sample has around 180,000 clones, with approximately 78% found just once. Seattle-derived patients entered the study during active infection and were followed longitudinally.

V gene TRBV29-1 combines with J gene TRBJ2-3; 7 bases match TRBD2. Sequencing input: peripheral blood. The TCR sequence derives from a woman of 80 years or more with COVID-19, enrolled during active disease. The CDR3 bases are TGCAGCGTTGTCACAGAGCGGGGAAGCACAGATACGCAGTATTTT. This sequence encodes CSVVTERGSTDTQYF.